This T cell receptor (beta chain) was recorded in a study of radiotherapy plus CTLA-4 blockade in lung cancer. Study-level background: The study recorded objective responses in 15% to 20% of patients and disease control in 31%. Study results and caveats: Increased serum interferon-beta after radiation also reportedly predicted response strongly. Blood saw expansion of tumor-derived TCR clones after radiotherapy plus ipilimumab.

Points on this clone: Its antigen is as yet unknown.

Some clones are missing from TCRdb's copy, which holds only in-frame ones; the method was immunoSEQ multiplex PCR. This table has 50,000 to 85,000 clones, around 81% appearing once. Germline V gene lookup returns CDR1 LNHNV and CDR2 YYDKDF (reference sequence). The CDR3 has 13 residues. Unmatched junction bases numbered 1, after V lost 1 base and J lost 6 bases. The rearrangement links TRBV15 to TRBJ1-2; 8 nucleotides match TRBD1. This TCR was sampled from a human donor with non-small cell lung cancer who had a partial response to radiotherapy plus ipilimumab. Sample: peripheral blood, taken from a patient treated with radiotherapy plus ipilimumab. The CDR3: CATSRGTGNGYTF. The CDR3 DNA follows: TGTGCCACCAGCAGAGGGACAGGGAATGGCTACACCTTC.